These T cell receptor beta chains were read from a single sample in a study of TIL therapy for anti-PD-1-resistant metastatic lung cancer. Sequencing used immunoSEQ multiplex PCR; TCRdb keeps in-frame clones, though not all of them. The data contain tens of thousands of clones, roughly 66% of them seen just once; the ten biggest clones take up around 6.6%. The material was blood, obtained at baseline. The receptors come from a person between 30 and 80 years old with non-small cell lung cancer. CDR3s include the opening cysteine and the closing phenylalanine or tryptophan. D genes are given only for firm matches. Clone size is stated in some rows and not others, as once, few, many or a class when expanded.

V: TRBV6-1; J: TRBJ1-5; size: .; D: TRBD1; CDR3: CASSKRTGVRPQHF; DNA: TGTGCCAGCAGTAAAAGGACAGGGGTGAGGCCCCAGCATTTT
V: TRBV19; J: TRBJ2-3; size: .; D: .; CDR3: CASSILGDTQYF; DNA: TGTGCCAGTAGTATACTAGGGGATACGCAGTATTTT
V: TRBV5-1; J: TRBJ2-3; size: .; D: .; CDR3: CASSVGSGSDTQYF; DNA: TGCGCCAGCAGCGTGGGGTCGGGGTCAGATACGCAGTATTTT
V: TRBV9; J: TRBJ1-6; size: .; D: .; CDR3: CASTAGVDSPLHF; DNA: TGTGCCAGCACAGCAGGGGTTGATTCACCCCTCCACTTT
V: TRBV2; J: TRBJ2-3; size: .; D: .; CDR3: CASSENTDTQYF; DNA: TGTGCCAGCAGTGAAAACACAGATACGCAGTATTTT
V: TRBV11-3; J: TRBJ2-2; size: .; D: TRBD1; CDR3: CASSRGQGVTGELFF; DNA: TGTGCCAGCAGCAGAGGACAGGGGGTTACCGGGGAGCTGTTTTTT
V: TRBV7-9; J: TRBJ1-2; size: few; D: .; CDR3: CASSFGDSNYGYTF; DNA: TGTGCCAGCAGCTTTGGGGACTCCAACTATGGCTACACCTTC
V: TRBV27; J: TRBJ2-1; size: once; D: TRBD2; CDR3: CASSPLAGVSNEQFF; DNA: TGTGCCAGCAGTCCACTAGCGGGGGTTTCCAATGAGCAGTTCTTC
V: TRBV2; J: TRBJ2-2; size: .; D: .; CDR3: CANLRGANTGELFF; DNA: TGTGCCAATCTTAGGGGTGCGAACACCGGGGAGCTGTTTTTT
V: TRBV18; J: TRBJ1-5; size: .; D: .; CDR3: CASSPGVRQPQHF; DNA: TGTGCCAGCTCACCCGGGGTACGCCAGCCCCAGCATTTT
V: TRBV27; J: TRBJ2-4; size: .; D: .; CDR3: CASSSWGRENIQYF; DNA: TGTGCCAGCAGTTCTTGGGGCAGAGAAAACATTCAGTACTTC
V: TRBV30; J: TRBJ2-1; size: .; D: TRBD2; CDR3: CAWSVEGGEQFF; DNA: TGTGCCTGGAGTGTTGAGGGAGGGGAGCAGTTCTTC
V: TRBV15; J: TRBJ2-3; size: .; D: .; CDR3: CATSRAGGTQYF; DNA: TGTGCCACCAGCAGAGCTGGGGGTACGCAGTATTTT
V: TRBV2; J: TRBJ2-1; size: .; D: .; CDR3: CASNEDYNEQFF; DNA: TGTGCCAGCAATGAAGACTACAATGAGCAGTTCTTC
V: TRBV5-1; J: TRBJ2-6; size: .; D: .; CDR3: CASSLSGARLGANVLTF; DNA: TGCGCCAGCAGCCTGTCCGGAGCACGGCTTGGGGCCAACGTCCTGACTTTC
V: TRBV14; J: TRBJ2-5; size: .; D: TRBD2; CDR3: CASSPLASGRMETQYF; DNA: TGTGCCAGCAGCCCCCTGGCTAGCGGGAGAATGGAGACCCAGTACTTC
V: TRBV18; J: TRBJ1-1; size: .; D: TRBD1; CDR3: CASSRDRDSEAFF; DNA: TGTGCCAGCTCAAGGGACAGGGACTCTGAAGCTTTCTTT
V: TRBV10-3; J: TRBJ2-1; size: .; D: TRBD2; CDR3: CAISESHTSGGGNEQFF; DNA: TGTGCCATCAGTGAGTCCCACACTAGCGGGGGTGGAAATGAGCAGTTCTTC
V: TRBV7-9; J: TRBJ2-1; size: .; D: .; CDR3: CASSSPVSGEQFF; DNA: TGTGCCAGCAGCTCCCCCGTTTCGGGTGAGCAGTTCTTC
V: TRBV4-2; J: TRBJ2-6; size: .; D: .; CDR3: CASSLGSADSGANVLTF; DNA: TGTGCCAGCAGCCTAGGCTCAGCGGACTCTGGGGCCAACGTCCTGACTTTC
V: TRBV10-3; J: TRBJ2-5; size: .; D: .; CDR3: CAISEGQETQYF; DNA: TGTGCCATCAGTGAGGGACAAGAGACCCAGTACTTC
V: TRBV5-1; J: TRBJ2-1; size: .; D: .; CDR3: CASSLVVSGVYNEQFF; DNA: TGCGCCAGCAGCTTGGTAGTTAGCGGTGTCTACAATGAGCAGTTCTTC
V: TRBV5-1; J: TRBJ2-1; size: .; D: .; CDR3: CASSLEPESSYNEQFF; DNA: TGCGCCAGCAGCTTGGAGCCAGAAAGCTCCTACAATGAGCAGTTCTTC
V: TRBV4-2; J: TRBJ2-3; size: .; D: TRBD2; CDR3: CASSGSQAGTDTQYF; DNA: TGTGCCTCTAGCGGGAGTCAAGCTGGCACAGATACGCAGTATTTT
V: TRBV28; J: TRBJ1-1; size: .; D: .; CDR3: CASSYFDGKNTEAFF; DNA: TGTGCCAGCAGTTACTTCGACGGCAAGAACACTGAAGCTTTCTTT
V: TRBV9; J: TRBJ2-7; size: .; D: .; CDR3: CASSVHRANEQYF; DNA: TGTGCCAGCAGCGTCCACAGGGCTAACGAGCAGTACTTC
V: TRBV6-5; J: TRBJ2-7; size: .; D: .; CDR3: CASRSQGLVAYEQYF; DNA: TGTGCCAGCAGGTCCCAGGGGTTAGTCGCCTACGAGCAGTACTTC
V: TRBV5-6; J: TRBJ1-3; size: few; D: .; CDR3: CASSSTQGLSGNTIYF; DNA: TGTGCCAGCAGTTCGACACAGGGATTATCTGGAAACACCATATATTTT
V: TRBV19; J: TRBJ2-7; size: .; D: TRBD2; CDR3: CASSRYIATSGGAYEQYF; DNA: TGTGCCAGTAGTCGATACATAGCGACTAGCGGGGGTGCCTACGAGCAGTACTTC
V: TRBV7-9; J: TRBJ2-3; size: .; D: TRBD2; CDR3: CASSRIAGALTDTQYF; DNA: TGTGCCAGCAGCCGGATAGCGGGGGCTCTCACAGATACGCAGTATTTT
V: TRBV5-1; J: TRBJ2-1; size: .; D: .; CDR3: CASSLAGLNEQFF; DNA: TGCGCCAGCAGCTTGGCAGGGCTGAATGAGCAGTTCTTC
V: TRBV6-1; J: TRBJ1-5; size: .; D: .; CDR3: CASTTQDRLNQPQHF; DNA: TGTGCCAGCACTACACAGGACAGACTAAATCAGCCCCAGCATTTT
V: TRBV7-3; J: TRBJ2-2; size: .; D: TRBD2; CDR3: CASSFSGSETGELFF; DNA: TGTGCCAGCAGCTTTAGCGGGAGTGAGACCGGGGAGCTGTTTTTT
V: TRBV28; J: TRBJ2-5; size: .; D: TRBD1; CDR3: CASSPPFAGQGMWFETQYF; DNA: TGTGCCAGCAGCCCCCCATTTGCTGGACAGGGGATGTGGTTCGAGACCCAGTACTTC
V: TRBV7-2; J: TRBJ2-7; size: .; D: .; CDR3: CASSPGTSPSSEQYF; DNA: TGTGCCAGCAGCCCTGGTACTAGCCCGTCGTCCGAGCAGTACTTC
V: TRBV4-1; J: TRBJ1-5; size: few; D: TRBD1; CDR3: CASSQVGQGGGQPQHF; DNA: TGCGCCAGCAGCCAAGTGGGACAGGGGGGTGGTCAGCCCCAGCATTTT
V: TRBV19; J: TRBJ2-1; size: .; D: .; CDR3: CASTPSGLRFNEQFF; DNA: TGTGCCAGTACTCCAAGCGGCCTCAGATTCAATGAGCAGTTCTTC
V: TRBV6-6; J: TRBJ2-5; size: .; D: TRBD1; CDR3: CASSSRTGVVETQYF; DNA: TGTGCCAGCAGTTCCCGGACAGGGGTTGTTGAGACCCAGTACTTC
V: TRBV28; J: TRBJ1-2; size: few; D: .; CDR3: CASIDTNGYGYTF; DNA: TGTGCCAGCATCGACACAAATGGGTATGGCTACACCTTC
V: TRBV7-3; J: TRBJ2-7; size: .; D: TRBD2; CDR3: CASSFASGGAYEQYF; DNA: TGTGCCAGCAGCTTTGCTAGCGGGGGTGCCTACGAGCAGTACTTC
V: TRBV12-5; J: TRBJ2-1; size: .; D: .; CDR3: CASGPGSEQFF; DNA: TGTGCTAGTGGTCCCGGTTCCGAGCAGTTCTTC
V: TRBV5-1; J: TRBJ2-4; size: .; D: .; CDR3: CASSLEGGRHGIQYF; DNA: TGCGCCAGCAGCTTGGAGGGGGGAAGACACGGCATTCAGTACTTC
V: TRBV6-1; J: TRBJ2-5; size: .; D: TRBD1; CDR3: CASIPRDRQQETQYF; DNA: TGTGCCAGCATCCCCCGGGACAGACAACAAGAGACCCAGTACTTC
V: TRBV5-1; J: TRBJ1-1; size: few; D: .; CDR3: CASSLVVGDTEAFF; DNA: TGCGCCAGCAGCTTGGTGGTGGGGGACACTGAAGCTTTCTTT
V: TRBV5-1; J: TRBJ2-7; size: .; D: .; CDR3: CASSLTGYTTYEQYF; DNA: TGCGCCAGCAGCTTAACGGGATATACCACCTACGAGCAGTACTTC